What follows describes a single T cell receptor beta chain. Its antigen is still unknown. Three rounds of nested PCR, following a modified ARM-PCR protocol, produced the TCRbeta library. TCRdb reprocessed the multiplex PCR reads with MiXCR, giving one entry per CDR3 protein. This table holds tens of thousands of distinct CDR3 sequences, approximately 73% found once. These data come from a study of tumor and adjacent non-tumor tissue in lung cancer. Study-wide background: The cohort had 12 adenocarcinoma, a couple of squamous cell and 1 small cell patients.

Whole-study results and caveats: In normal lung, the top 100 clones were significantly more dominant than in tumor.

This sample's RNA came from whole unsorted tissue. There are 11 residues in the CDR3. The germline V gene encodes CDR1 DFQATT and CDR2 SNEGSKA (reference sequence). Trimming removed 5 bases at V and 9 bases at J, with 13 bases between. The sequencing sample was made of lung tumor tissue. The receptor was derived from a man aged 55-75 years with non-small cell lung cancer. The chain couples TRBV20-1 to TRBJ1-1, with TRBD1 as a possible D gene (5 bases). The CDR3 sequence: CSASSGTQAFF. CDR3 DNA: TGCAGTGCTTCTTCCGGGACCCAAGCTTTCTTT.